These 26 T cell receptor beta chains came from one sample sequenced in a study of blood T cells in healthy people across ages. With a J-beta primer mix and a sample-barcoded 5' primer, a second PCR ran 7 to 11 cycles. TCRdb independently ran MiXCR on the 5' RACE reads; one entry per CDR3 protein. The top ten clones hold roughly 9% of a sample with 540,000 or so distinct CDR3 sequences, under 30% of them seen once. These data were likewise used in another study, on T cells of mothers and their children.

Material for sequencing was blood. The receptor set was obtained from a boy aged 5-17 years in good health.

In its sample, this clonotype was seen a few times. The chain joins TRBV19 to TRBJ1-4; maybe TRBD1 (5 bases). The CDR3 contains 15 residues. In germline, CDR1 is LNHDA, CDR2 SQIVND (reference sequence). The V end lost 9 bases, the J end lost 0 bases, and 14 bases lay between the germline ends. CDR3 residues: CASAGTLATNEKLFF. CDR3 nucleotide sequence: TGTGCCAGCGCCGGGACGCTTGCAACTAATGAAAAACTGTTTTTT. Based on the CDR3 plus reference TRBV19 and TRBJ1-4, the full variable domain is DGGITQSPKYLFRKEGQNVTLSCEQNLNHDAMYWYRQDPGQGLRLIYYSQIVNDFQKGDIAEGYSVSREKKESFPLTVTSAQKNPTAFYLCASAGTLATNEKLFFGSGTQLSVL.

This clonotype was counted a few times. The chain employs TRBV7-2 and TRBJ2-1; no clear D gene. This CDR3 region has 12 residues. Germline CDR1 is SGHTA and CDR2 is FQGNSA. The V end was cut by 3 bases, the J end by 7 bases, with 7 bases between. The CDR3: CASSFKGNEQFF. The CDR3, as DNA: TGTGCCAGCAGCTTCAAAGGGAATGAGCAGTTCTTC.

This clonotype was recorded a few times. The chain uses TRBV18 and TRBJ2-5, with D perhaps matching TRBD2 (6 bases). Germline V gene sequence: CDR1 KGHSH, CDR2 LQKENI. Trimming stripped 0 bases from V and 0 bases from J, with 14 bases between. The CDR3 runs to 17 residues. In DNA form, the CDR3 reads TGTGCCAGCTCACCACCGGTCCCTAGCGAGTACCAAGAGACCCAGTACTTC. It encodes CASSPPVPSEYQETQYF. The full variable domain, in which reference TRBV18 and TRBJ2-5 provide the parts outside the CDR3, is NAGVMQNPRHLVRRRGQEARLRCSPMKGHSHVYWYRQLPEEGLKFMVYLQKENIIDESGMPKERFSAEFPKEGPSILRIQQVVRGDSAAYFCASSPPVPSEYQETQYFGPGTRLLVL.

This clonotype was detected a few times. V and J are TRBV4-3 and TRBJ2-5; 9 positions agree with TRBD1. The DNA end lines up better with TRBJ2-7; the J call may be wrong. Germline V gives CDR1 LGHNA, CDR2 YSLEER. The CDR3 covers 14 residues. This CDR3 is CASSNRGRSHEQYF. DNA for the CDR3: TGCGCCAGCAGCAACAGGGGGCGTTCCCACGAGCAGTACTTC.

Points on this clonotype: A much larger clone is a single base away; this may be a read error. V gene TRBV7-2 combines with J gene TRBJ1-1; unclear D gene. Germline CDR1 reads SGHTA; CDR2 reads FQGNSA. The CDR3 extends over 12 amino acids. Written as DNA, the CDR3 is TGTGCCGGCAGCTTCTCGGACACTGAAGCTTTCTTT. Residues: CAGSFSDTEAFF.

This clonotype came up a few times. The CDR3 loop reads CASSDEGLTYEQYF. CDR3 nucleotides: TGTGCCAGCAGTGATGAGGGGCTTACCTACGAGCAGTACTTC. The rearrangement links TRBV2 to TRBJ2-7; D is perhaps TRBD1 or TRBD2 (5 bases each). The V end lost 3 bases, the J end lost 2 bases, and 11 bases lay between the germline ends. CDR1 and CDR2 (germline): SNHLY, FYNNEI. There are 14 residues in the CDR3.

This clonotype was seen only once. The chain is built from TRBV20-1 and TRBJ1-5; D gene uncertain. Trimming left V 2 bases short and J 4 bases short, with 15 bases between. Germline V lookup: CDR1 DFQATT, CDR2 SNEGSKA (reference sequence). The CDR3 has 15 amino acids. The CDR3: CSARSDLVGNQPQHF. Written as DNA, the CDR3 is TGCAGTGCTAGATCGGACCTTGTGGGGAATCAGCCCCAGCATTTT.

V and J are TRBV28 and TRBJ2-4; 8 bases agree with TRBD1. The V segment lost 2 bases and the J segment 8 bases; nucleotides outside the gene matches: 2. The germline gives CDR1 MDHEN, CDR2 SYDVKM. This CDR3 is 13 amino acids long. The CDR3 DNA sequence: TGTGCCAGCAGTTTACAGGGGGCTCACATTCAGTACTTC. This sequence encodes CASSLQGAHIQYF.

The rearrangement joins TRBV9 to TRBJ2-1; D is possibly TRBD2 (5 bases). The DNA end lines up better with TRBJ2-7; the J call may be wrong. This CDR3 comprises 15 residues. Germline CDR1 is SGDLS and CDR2 is YYNGEE. The CDR3 is CASSPSGMKSYEQYF. As DNA, the CDR3 is TGTGCCAGCAGCCCCTCGGGGATGAAGTCCTACGAGCAGTACTTC.

The chain uses TRBV5-1 and TRBJ2-2, with D uncertain. Trimming stripped 1 base from V and 0 bases from J, with 16 bases between. Germline CDR1 is SGHRS and CDR2 is YFSETQ. The CDR3 loop spans 18 amino acids. The CDR3 loop is CASSLYLTPRANTGELFF. CDR3 coding DNA: TGCGCCAGCAGCTTGTACCTTACTCCCCGGGCGAACACCGGGGAGCTGTTTTTT.

The chain uses TRBV6-5 and TRBJ2-1, with D uncertain. In germline, CDR1 is MNHEY, CDR2 SVGAGI. With 2 bases removed from V and 0 bases from J, the gap between germline ends came to 11 bases. There are 16 residues in the CDR3. The CDR3: CASSYGARSSYNEQFF. The CDR3 DNA is TGTGCCAGCAGTTACGGAGCGCGGAGCTCCTACAATGAGCAGTTCTTC.

The CDR3, as DNA: TGCGCCAGCAGCCAAGTTGGGGCTAGCCAAGAGACCCAGTACTTC. It translates to CASSQVGASQETQYF. The chain carries TRBV4-3 and TRBJ2-5; a weak D match, TRBD1 (5 bases). CDR1 is LGHNA, CDR2 YSLEER, per germline. Trimming took 1 base from V and 1 from J, leaving 10 bases between them. This CDR3 contains 15 residues.

This clonotype was recorded a few times. V usage is TRBV28 and J usage is TRBJ2-1, with 7 bases matching TRBD1. The germline gives CDR1 MDHEN, CDR2 SYDVKM. There are 13 residues in the CDR3. The V segment lost 9 bases and the J segment 5 bases; nucleotides outside the gene matches: 7. As DNA, the CDR3 is TGTGCCAGTCGACAGGGTGTTGACAATGAGCAGTTCTTC. It codes for CASRQGVDNEQFF.

The rearrangement joins TRBV29-1 to TRBJ2-5; TRBD2 matches at 11 bases. Germline V gives CDR1 SQVTM, CDR2 ANQGSEA. The J segment lost 4 bases and the V segment lost 6 bases, leaving 13 bases of the junction unmatched. This CDR3 is built from 16 residues. The DNA for the CDR3 is TGCAGCGTCGGGACCTTAATAGCGGGGGGGAGAGAGACCCAGTACTTC. Amino acids: CSVGTLIAGGRETQYF. Based on the CDR3 plus reference TRBV29-1 and TRBJ2-5, the full variable domain is SAVISQKPSRDICQRGTSLTIQCQVDSQVTMMFWYRQQPGQSLTLIATANQGSEATYESGFVIDKFPISRPNLTFSTLTVSNMSPEDSSIYLCSVGTLIAGGRETQYFGPGTRLLVL.

Notes on this clonotype: At one end, the junction sequence differs from germline, possibly due to a read error. The rearrangement uses TRBV5-5 and TRBJ1-4; 9 bases line up with TRBD1. The CDR3 runs 18 residues. Germline assignment: CDR1 SGHKS and CDR2 YYEKEE (reference sequence). The CDR3 bases are TGTGCCAGCAGCCTATTAACAGGGGGCGGGTCGGCTAATGGAAAACTGTTTTTT. It is translated as CASSLLTGGGSANGKLFF.

This clonotype was seen only a few times. The chain links TRBV7-2 to TRBJ2-1; 7 bases are a match to TRBD1. This CDR3 is built from 18 residues. V dropped 1 base and J dropped 5; count of bases not matched to a gene: 14. The germline V gene has CDR1 SGHTA and CDR2 FQGNSA. The CDR3 nucleotides read TGTGCCAGCAGCTTAGGTGGACTTGGAAGGGGGCGGAACAATGAGCAGTTCTTC. Amino acid sequence: CASSLGGLGRGRNNEQFF.

The rearrangement links TRBV29-1 to TRBJ1-2; 7 positions agree with TRBD1. J gave up 3 bases and V 6 bases, and 7 bases lay outside the gene matches. The CDR3 loop spans 13 amino acids. In germline, CDR1 is SQVTM, CDR2 ANQGSEA. The CDR3 bases are TGCAGCGTACGTCAGGGGGATGACTATGGCTACACCTTC. Translating gives CSVRQGDDYGYTF.

This clonotype appeared a few times. The rearrangement joins TRBV20-1 to TRBJ1-5, with 7 positions matching TRBD1. Trimming removed 4 bases from V and 0 bases from J; junction bases left unmatched: 12. Germline loops: CDR1 DFQATT, CDR2 SNEGSKA (reference sequence). This CDR3 comprises 17 residues. The CDR3: CSATGTEGSYSNQPQHF. CDR3 nucleotides: TGCAGTGCTACGGGGACAGAGGGGTCCTATAGCAATCAGCCCCAGCATTTT.

V is TRBV20-1 and J is TRBJ2-5; 7 bases map to TRBD1. Germline trimming cut 0 bases from V and 1 base from J; bases unmatched to any gene: 2. Germline loops: CDR1 DFQATT, CDR2 SNEGSKA (reference sequence). There are 14 residues in the CDR3. The DNA of the CDR3 is TGCAGTGCTAGAGACCGGGACAGCCAAGAGACCCAGTACTTC. Amino acid sequence: CSARDRDSQETQYF.

This clonotype was detected many times. An end of the junction differs from the germline gene, which may be a read error. This sequence joins TRBV5-1 and TRBJ2-1; TRBD1 matches 11 bases. CDR1 and CDR2 from the germline V gene are SGHRS and YFSETQ. This CDR3 contains 15 residues. The CDR3 DNA is TGTGCCAGCTCTCCGGGACAGGGGGCCTACAATGAGCAGTTCTTC. This translates into CASSPGQGAYNEQFF.

The chain is built from TRBV7-9 and TRBJ2-1; 10 bases are shared with TRBD2. The CDR3 has 17 amino acids. With 4 bases clipped from V and 10 bases from J, the junction kept 16 bases outside the gene matches. The germline CDR1 and CDR2 sequences are SEHNR and FQNEAQ (reference sequence). CDR3 nucleotide sequence: TGTGCCAGCAGCTCTCCCTCCCAGCGGGAGGGCCTCGGAGAGCAGTTCTTC. It codes for CASSSPSQREGLGEQFF.

This clonotype was seen a handful of times. This sequence joins TRBV29-1 and TRBJ2-2; D is perhaps TRBD2 (6 bases). The length of the CDR3 is 13 residues. Trimming took 5 bases from V and 5 from J, leaving 12 bases between them. Germline V gene data show CDR1 as SQVTM and CDR2 as ANQGSEA. CDR3 sequence reads: CSVYLGGTGELFF. The CDR3 region has the DNA TGCAGCGTTTATCTAGGAGGGACCGGGGAGCTGTTTTTT.

The gene calls are TRBV29-1 and TRBJ2-5; D not certain. The J call may be incorrect, as the DNA end agrees better with TRBJ2-1. This CDR3 is built from 14 residues. Germline V CDR1 and CDR2: SQVTM, ANQGSEA. The CDR3 DNA sequence: TGCAGCGTTGAAGATCAAGGGAACTACAATGAGCAGTTCTTC. Protein product: CSVEDQGNYNEQFF.

The genes are TRBV28 and TRBJ2-7; no clear D gene. Looked up from germline, CDR1 is MDHEN and CDR2 is SYDVKM. With 3 bases removed from V and 2 bases from J, the gap between germline ends came to 11 bases. The CDR3 is made up of 14 amino acids. CDR3 nucleotide sequence: TGTGCCAGCAGTTTTGCGGAGAGTCCCTACGAGCAGTACTTC. Its translation: CASSFAESPYEQYF. Full variable domain (remainder filled in from reference TRBV28 and TRBJ2-7): DVKVTQSSRYLVKRTGEKVFLECVQDMDHENMFWYRQDPGLGLRLIYFSYDVKMKEKGDIPEGYSVSREKKERFSLILESASTNQTSMYLCASSFAESPYEQYFGPGTRLTVT.

J is TRBJ1-2 and V is TRBV20-1; possible D gene TRBD1, 5 bases. The V end was cut by 1 base, the J end by 6 bases, with 9 bases between. The CDR3 has 12 amino acids. The germline CDR1 and CDR2 sequences are DFQATT and SNEGSKA (reference sequence). CDR3 coding DNA: TGCAGTGCTAGAGGACAGACGCATGGCTACACCTTC. Encoded protein: CSARGQTHGYTF.

DNA for the CDR3: TGTGCCAGCAGTGCCGACTTGGACTACAATGAGCAGTTCTTC. Translation: CASSADLDYNEQFF. J is TRBJ2-5 and V is TRBV6-4; D remains ambiguous. With the DNA end fitting TRBJ2-1 better, the J assignment may be wrong. Germline CDR1 is MRHNA and CDR2 is SNTAGT. The CDR3 loop spans 14 amino acids.